Each of the 32 T cell receptor beta chains below was sequenced from the same sample in a study of blood T cell repertoires in COVID-19. Clones were sequenced by immunoSEQ multiplex PCR, and TCRdb holds only the in-frame ones, with some missing. Of fewer than 400,000 clones in the sample, approximately 88% were seen once. Sequenced input: PBMCs or T cells enriched from blood (not recorded which). These receptors came from a young man who had recovered from COVID-19.

This clone was seen just once. This chain connects TRBV5-1 to TRBJ1-4, with no clear D. The V end lost 5 bases, the J end lost 8 bases, and 16 bases lay between the germline ends. Germline V gene data show CDR1 as SGHRS and CDR2 as YFSETQ. The CDR3 totals 14 residues. In DNA form, the CDR3 reads TGCGCCAGCAGACCTACAACAACGGGGGAAAAACTGTTTTTT. Translating it yields CASRPTTTGEKLFF.

This sequence joins TRBV5-6 and TRBJ1-5, with TRBD1 matching 7 bases. CDR1 and CDR2 from the germline V gene are SGHDT and YYEEEE. V trimming: 4 bases; J trimming: 13 bases; junction bases outside the gene matches: 5. The CDR3 has 11 residues. In DNA form, the CDR3 reads TGTGCCAGCAGCCCGACAGGGATTCAGCATTTT. This codes for CASSPTGIQHF.

V is TRBV7-2 and J is TRBJ1-6; D may be TRBD1 (5 bases). The CDR3 length is 14 residues. The V end was cut by 5 bases, the J end by 4 bases, with 9 bases between. CDR1 and CDR2 from the germline V gene are SGHTA and FQGNSA. The chain's CDR3 is CASSTQGYNSPLHF. DNA for the CDR3: TGTGCCAGCAGCACGCAGGGATATAATTCACCCCTCCACTTT.

The V gene is TRBV2, the J gene TRBJ1-5, with D possibly TRBD1 on 6 matching bases. Germline CDR1 and CDR2: SNHLY and FYNNEI. The CDR3 contains 15 residues. V lost 6 bases to trimming and J lost 1 base, with 13 bases between them. As DNA, the CDR3 is TGTGCCAGCAGGCTGGACAGTGGGAGCAATCAGCCCCAGCATTTT. It encodes CASRLDSGSNQPQHF.

This chain connects TRBV6-5 to TRBJ1-3; D is ambiguous. Germline-derived CDR1 and CDR2 are MNHEY and SVGAGI. Between the trimmed V and J ends, which lost 6 bases and 4 bases, there was a span of 16 bases. The CDR3 loop spans 15 amino acids. The CDR3 DNA sequence: TGTGCCAGCAGCCTTGGAGGGCAGTCGGGAAACACCATATATTTT. It codes for CASSLGGQSGNTIYF.

The chain is built from TRBV7-2 and TRBJ2-5; the match to TRBD2 covers 8 bases. The germline V gene has CDR1 SGHTA and CDR2 FQGNSA. CDR3 length equals 15 residues. Trimming at V came to 5 bases and at J to 5 bases, leaving 10 bases not matched to a gene. CDR3 sequence (DNA): TGTGCCAGCAGCCAAACTAGCGGTTTTGCGGAGACCCAGTACTTC. It translates to CASSQTSGFAETQYF.

This chain joins TRBV5-1 and TRBJ1-2, with D tentatively TRBD1 (5 bases). The CDR3 is 15 residues long. CDR1 and CDR2 from the germline V gene are SGHRS and YFSETQ. V lost 0 bases and J 5 bases, leaving 14 bases between the germline ends. The CDR3 DNA follows: TGCGCCAGCAGCTTGGCTGGACGGGGGTTGTATGGCTACACCTTC. It codes for CASSLAGRGLYGYTF.

J is TRBJ2-2 and V is TRBV25-1; 7 bases line up with TRBD1. There are 15 residues in the CDR3. With V trimmed by 6 bases and J by 4 bases, 8 bases remained unmatched. From germline, CDR1 is MGHDK and CDR2 SYGVNS. CDR3 residues: CASSDPTGVTGELFF. CDR3 nucleotide sequence: TGTGCCAGCAGCGATCCTACAGGGGTCACCGGGGAGCTGTTTTTT.

In DNA, the CDR3 is TGTGCCAGCAGCTTGGCGGGGTGGACTAGCGCTCTCCAGTACTTC. Protein sequence: CASSLAGWTSALQYF. The chain uses TRBV5-4 and TRBJ2-5; 9 nucleotides align to TRBD2. The CDR3 is made up of 15 amino acids. V trimming: 0 bases; J trimming: 10 bases; junction bases outside the gene matches: 10. Germline assignment: CDR1 SGHNT and CDR2 YYREEE (reference sequence). Full variable domain (outside the CDR3, taken from reference TRBV5-4 and TRBJ2-5): ETGVTQSPTHLIKTRGQQVTLRCSSQSGHNTVSWYQQALGQGPQFIFQYYREEENGRGNFPPRFSGLQFPNYSSELNVNALELDDSALYLCASSLAGWTSALQYFGPGTRLLVL.

This CDR3 reads CASSPERGDLYEQYF. CDR3 in DNA: TGTGCCAGCAGCCCGGAGCGGGGGGACCTGTACGAGCAGTACTTC. This chain joins TRBV11-2 and TRBJ2-7; 9 bases fit TRBD2. There are 15 residues in the CDR3. After removal of 5 bases from V and 4 bases from J, the junction contained 9 bases not matched to a gene. Per the germline V gene, CDR1 is SGHAT and CDR2 is FQNNGV. Together with reference TRBV11-2 and TRBJ2-7, the CDR3 gives the full variable domain: EAGVAQSPRYKIIEKRQSVAFWCNPISGHATLYWYQQILGQGPKLLIQFQNNGVVDDSQLPKDRFSAERLKGVDSTLKIQPAKLEDSAVYLCASSPERGDLYEQYFGPGTRLTVT.

This chain links TRBV28 with TRBJ1-5, with a possible D match to TRBD1 (6 bases). The CDR3 extends over 15 amino acids. V was pared by 7 bases and J by 3 bases, with 16 bases between. CDR1 and CDR2 from the germline V gene are MDHEN and SYDVKM. CDR3 loop: CASTRVTGNNQPQHF. The CDR3 DNA follows: TGTGCCAGCACCAGGGTTACAGGGAACAATCAGCCCCAGCATTTT.

The genes are TRBV3-1 (or the pseudogene TRBV3-2) and TRBJ2-3, with unresolved D. The CDR3 runs 14 residues. Looked up from germline, CDR1 is LGHDT and CDR2 is YNNKEL (reference sequence). V shed 2 bases and J shed 5 bases, with 11 bases lying between them. CDR3 in amino acids: CASSQMLPGDTQYF. The CDR3, as DNA: TGTGCCAGCAGCCAAATGTTACCGGGAGATACGCAGTATTTT.

V usage is TRBV5-4 and J usage is TRBJ2-7; D call uncertain. The V gene's germline CDR1 is SGHNT and CDR2 YYREEE (reference sequence). V lost 4 bases, J lost 6 bases, and 14 bases lay in between. This CDR3 spans 13 amino acids. The CDR3 reads CASSHDVLSEQYF. CDR3 DNA: TGTGCCAGCAGCCATGATGTGCTAAGCGAGCAGTACTTC.

The sample holds a few counts of this clone. The chain recombines TRBV28 with TRBJ2-5, with TRBD1 identical over 12 bases. Germline values: CDR1 MDHEN, CDR2 SYDVKM. V lost 2 bases to trimming and J lost 5 bases; unmatched junction nucleotides: 6. The CDR3 runs to 16 residues. CDR3 loop: CASSLIGTGGWETQYF. Here the CDR3 DNA reads TGTGCCAGCAGTTTAATTGGGACAGGGGGCTGGGAGACCCAGTACTTC.

The J gene is TRBJ2-7, the V gene TRBV5-1; 9 bases map to TRBD1. Losses at the gene ends were 4 bases for V and 3 bases for J; bases not matched to a gene: 14. CDR3 size: 17 residues. The germline gives CDR1 SGHRS, CDR2 YFSETQ. The CDR3 region has the DNA TGCGCCAGCAGCCCTAATACCGGGACAGGGTTTCGCTACGAGCAGTACTTC. It is translated as CASSPNTGTGFRYEQYF.

The chain has TRBV5-1 and TRBJ2-3, with 10 bases matching TRBD1. The V segment lost 3 bases and the J segment 1 base; nucleotides outside the gene matches: 5. CDR3 length: 16 amino acids. Germline V gives CDR1 SGHRS, CDR2 YFSETQ. CDR3 in DNA: TGCGCCAGCAGCTGGGGACAGGGGTTCGGCACAGATACGCAGTATTTT. This encodes CASSWGQGFGTDTQYF. Variable domain in full (rest from reference TRBV5-1 and TRBJ2-3): KAGVTQTPRYLIKTRGQQVTLSCSPISGHRSVSWYQQTPGQGLQFLFEYFSETQRNKGNFPGRFSGRQFSNSRSEMNVSTLELGDSALYLCASSWGQGFGTDTQYFGPGTRLTVL.

This clone has just a few counts. The rearrangement uses TRBV19 and TRBJ2-2; D gene ambiguous. From germline, CDR1 is LNHDA and CDR2 SQIVND (reference sequence). This CDR3 spans 14 amino acids. Trimming took off 5 bases at V and 2 bases at J, with 9 bases between the two ends. The CDR3 loop reads CASSRGSNTGELFF. The CDR3 DNA reads TGTGCCAGTAGTCGAGGATCTAACACCGGGGAGCTGTTTTTT.

The count of this clone is one. The chain recombines TRBV5-1 with TRBJ2-5, with 7 positions matching TRBD1. Looked up from germline, CDR1 is SGHRS and CDR2 is YFSETQ. The CDR3 is made up of 13 amino acids. Germline trimming cut 4 bases from V and 2 bases from J; bases unmatched to any gene: 2. Here the CDR3 reads CASSGTEQETQYF. The CDR3 nucleotides read TGCGCCAGCAGCGGGACAGAGCAAGAGACCCAGTACTTC.

The chain links TRBV10-3 to TRBJ1-2; D not certain. V shed 4 bases and J shed 6 bases, with 12 bases lying between them. CDR1 is ENHRY, CDR2 SYGVKD, per germline. The CDR3 runs to 13 residues. DNA for the CDR3: TGTGCCATCAGTGGAGACTTTGATCATGGCTACACCTTC. Its protein is CAISGDFDHGYTF.

The rearrangement uses TRBV6-5 and TRBJ2-7, with 7 bases that match TRBD2. CDR1 MNHEY and CDR2 SVGAGI come from the germline V gene. The V gene end was trimmed by 7 bases and the J gene end by 3 bases; junction bases not matched to a gene: 3. The CDR3 is made up of 12 amino acids. The CDR3 DNA reads as TGTGCCAGCACAGGGAGGGGCTACGAGCAGTACTTC. It encodes CASTGRGYEQYF.

The V call is TRBV2, the J call TRBJ1-1; D perhaps matches TRBD1 (5 bases). The V and J ends lost 2 bases and 11 bases respectively, with 21 bases between them. The CDR3 is 15 residues long. Germline V gene lookup returns CDR1 SNHLY and CDR2 FYNNEI. CDR3: CASSEIGGKGLRAFF. The CDR3 DNA sequence: TGTGCCAGCAGTGAAATAGGAGGGAAGGGACTGAGGGCTTTCTTT.

This clone is a singleton in its sample. The chain joins TRBV9 to TRBJ2-7; 8 nucleotides line up with TRBD2. The CDR3 runs 15 residues. Looked up from germline, CDR1 is SGDLS and CDR2 is YYNGEE. Losses at the gene ends were 2 bases for V and 0 bases for J; bases not matched to a gene: 4. This CDR3 reads CASSVSGGSSYEQYF. CDR3 nucleotides: TGTGCCAGCAGCGTGTCGGGGGGGAGCTCCTACGAGCAGTACTTC.

This sequence joins TRBV19 and TRBJ2-4, with TRBD2 as a possible D gene (5 bases). Trimming pared 1 base from V and 2 bases from J, leaving 9 bases between. Germline CDR1 is LNHDA and CDR2 is SQIVND (reference sequence). This CDR3 has 15 residues. The CDR3 region has the DNA TGTGCCAGTAGTATAGGGCCCGGGACCAAAAACATTCAGTACTTC. Its protein is CASSIGPGTKNIQYF.

The chain employs TRBV7-9 and TRBJ1-6, with TRBD1 identical over 10 bases. CDR3 size: 15 residues. CDR1 is SEHNR, CDR2 FQNEAQ, per germline (reference sequence). With V trimmed by 5 bases and J by 6 bases, 4 bases remained unmatched. CDR3 loop: CASSRGTGVNSPLHF. The CDR3 DNA reads as TGTGCCAGCAGCCGAGGGACAGGGGTTAATTCACCCCTCCACTTT.

This sequence joins TRBV4-1 and TRBJ2-3, with D possibly matching TRBD2 (6 bases). CDR3 length: 16 residues. Germline assignment: CDR1 MGHRA and CDR2 YSYEKL. V lost 1 base and J 1 base, leaving 12 bases between the germline ends. In nucleotides, the CDR3 is TGCGCCAGCAGCCAAGTCCCGGGGGTAGGCACAGATACGCAGTATTTT. It translates to CASSQVPGVGTDTQYF.

CDR3 in DNA: TGTGCCAGCAGCCTCCAGCGAGTACGCCAAGAGACCCAGTACTTC. Residues: CASSLQRVRQETQYF. This chain uses TRBV7-8 with TRBJ2-5; D call uncertain. The CDR3 runs 15 residues. Per germline, CDR1 SGHVS and CDR2 FQNEAQ. V was pared by 5 bases and J by 1 base, with 14 bases between.

The V call is TRBV12-3 or TRBV12-4, the J call TRBJ1-6; D gene ambiguous. Trimming removed 7 bases from V and 8 bases from J, with 9 bases in between. The CDR3 extends over 12 amino acids. CDR3 region: CASNRGDSPLHF. The CDR3 bases are TGTGCCAGCAACCGAGGTGATTCACCCCTCCACTTT.

This rearrangement joins TRBV9 to TRBJ2-3, with D unresolved. Trimming shortened V by 2 bases and J by 2 bases, and 9 bases separated the two germline ends. Germline V gene lookup returns CDR1 SGDLS and CDR2 YYNGEE. The CDR3 consists of 14 residues. In nucleotides, the CDR3 is TGTGCCAGCAGCGTGGGCCGTCCCACAGATACGCAGTATTTT. Its translation: CASSVGRPTDTQYF.

The count of this clone is one. The V gene is TRBV2, the J gene TRBJ1-2; D uncertain. The germline CDR1 and CDR2 sequences are SNHLY and FYNNEI. The length of the CDR3 is 11 residues. Between the trimmed V and J ends, which lost 4 bases and 5 bases, there was a span of 5 bases. The CDR3 protein is CASSVIYGYTF. The CDR3 coding sequence is TGTGCCAGCAGTGTTATATATGGCTACACCTTC.

CDR3 protein: CASSLGGTGASGNTIYF. As DNA, the CDR3 is TGTGCCAGCAGCTTAGGTGGGACAGGGGCCTCTGGAAACACCATATATTTT. This sequence joins TRBV11-3 and TRBJ1-3; the match to TRBD1 covers 10 bases. J gave up 0 bases and V 1 base, and 3 bases lay outside the gene matches. CDR3 length: 17 amino acids. CDR1 and CDR2 (germline): SGHNT, YENEEA.

CDR3 loop: CASESRTSGNNEQFF. The CDR3, as DNA: TGTGCCAGCGAATCTCGGACTAGCGGAAACAATGAGCAGTTCTTC. The rearrangement links TRBV28 to TRBJ2-1; 10 bases line up with TRBD2. After removal of 8 bases from V and 5 bases from J, the junction contained 9 bases not matched to a gene. Germline values: CDR1 MDHEN, CDR2 SYDVKM. The CDR3 runs to 15 residues.

The chain recombines TRBV2 with TRBJ2-3; D is possibly TRBD1 (6 bases). Germline V gene sequence: CDR1 SNHLY, CDR2 FYNNEI. Trimming removed 6 bases at V and 0 bases at J, with 19 bases between. The CDR3 spans 17 residues. Written as DNA, the CDR3 is TGTGCCAGCAGCGATCGGGACACTCGACCTAGCACAGATACGCAGTATTTT. It yields the protein CASSDRDTRPSTDTQYF.